These 11 T cell receptor beta chains were sequenced from one sample in a study of blood T cell repertoires in COVID-19. The data were produced by immunoSEQ multiplex PCR, yet TCRdb's version contains in-frame clones alone and is incomplete. The sample has about 400,000 clones; about 90% are singletons. The sequencing input was PBMCs or T cells enriched from blood (not recorded which). The receptor source for this set is a woman aged 30 to 39 who had recovered from COVID-19.

The rearrangement uses TRBV9 and TRBJ1-4; 7 positions match TRBD1. The CDR3 spans 15 residues. Germline CDR1 is SGDLS and CDR2 is YYNGEE. V gave up 0 bases and J gave up 7 bases; unmatched junction bases: 6. CDR3 sequence (DNA): TGTGCCAGCAGCGTAGAAGGGGGCGTAGGTGAAAAACTGTTTTTT. It is translated as CASSVEGGVGEKLFF.

V usage is TRBV6-5 and J usage is TRBJ1-2; D is undetermined. Looked up from germline, CDR1 is MNHEY and CDR2 is SVGAGI. The V end was cut by 4 bases, the J end by 5 bases, with 17 bases between. The CDR3 totals 15 residues. The DNA of the CDR3 is TGTGCCAGCAGTTCCAGGACCCAGCGGGGTTATGGCTACACCTTC. This encodes CASSSRTQRGYGYTF.

A single count supports this clone. The genes are TRBV5-1 and TRBJ2-7, with 7 bases matching TRBD1. The CDR3 is 14 amino acids. With 4 bases clipped from V and 3 bases from J, the junction kept 7 bases outside the gene matches. Germline CDR1 reads SGHRS; CDR2 reads YFSETQ. CDR3 bases: TGCGCCAGCAGCATGGACAGGCGATACTACGAGCAGTACTTC. Translation gives CASSMDRRYYEQYF.

There are a few counts of this clone. The chain couples TRBV7-9 to TRBJ1-2; unclear D gene. The CDR3 contains 16 residues. CDR1 and CDR2 from the germline V gene are SEHNR and FQNEAQ (reference sequence). V dropped 5 bases and J dropped 4 bases, with 20 bases sitting between them. CDR3 sequence: CASSQNPSGGIYGYTF. As DNA, the CDR3 is TGTGCCAGCAGCCAAAACCCGTCCGGAGGGATCTATGGCTACACCTTC. The complete variable domain, with remaining parts taken from reference TRBV7-9 and TRBJ1-2, reads DTGVSQNPRHKITKRGQNVTFRCDPISEHNRLYWYRQTLGQGPEFLTYFQNEAQLEKSRLLSDRFSAERPKGSFSTLEIQRTEQGDSAMYLCASSQNPSGGIYGYTFGSGTRLTVV.

This clone came up once. V and J are TRBV18 and TRBJ2-5; 7 bases are shared with TRBD1. The CDR3 consists of 14 residues. CDR1 and CDR2 (germline): KGHSH, LQKENI. J gave up 4 bases and V 2 bases, and 4 bases lay outside the gene matches. CDR3 amino acids: CASSPESGGETQYF. CDR3 DNA sequence: TGTGCCAGCTCACCAGAATCAGGGGGAGAGACCCAGTACTTC.

V gene TRBV28 combines with J gene TRBJ1-4, with 8 bases identical to TRBD1. The CDR3 totals 14 residues. Germline V gene lookup returns CDR1 MDHEN and CDR2 SYDVKM. The V and J ends lost 7 bases and 7 bases, in that order; junction bases with no gene match: 8. CDR3 protein: CASTPDREGEKLFF. In DNA form, the CDR3 reads TGTGCCAGCACCCCGGACAGGGAGGGTGAAAAACTGTTTTTT. Looking up the rest from reference TRBV28 and TRBJ1-4 gives the full variable domain: DVKVTQSSRYLVKRTGEKVFLECVQDMDHENMFWYRQDPGLGLRLIYFSYDVKMKEKGDIPEGYSVSREKKERFSLILESASTNQTSMYLCASTPDREGEKLFFGSGTQLSVL.

The V gene is TRBV2, the J gene TRBJ2-1, with 8 bases fitting TRBD1. Germline V gives CDR1 SNHLY, CDR2 FYNNEI. V was pared by 0 bases and J by 0 bases, with 13 bases of the junction left unmatched. This CDR3 comprises 20 residues. The CDR3 DNA sequence: TGTGCCAGCAGTGAAGCGAGGAGGTGGACAGGGCCTAGCTCCTACAATGAGCAGTTCTTC. Translated: CASSEARRWTGPSSYNEQFF.

The J gene is TRBJ2-7, the V gene TRBV5-1; 7 bases match TRBD1. The V and J ends lost 2 bases and 2 bases, in that order; junction bases with no gene match: 7. CDR3 length: 15 amino acids. Germline-derived CDR1 and CDR2 are SGHRS and YFSETQ. This CDR3 reads CASSFSGQPTYEQYF. The CDR3 nucleotides read TGCGCCAGCAGCTTTTCGGGACAGCCCACCTACGAGCAGTACTTC.

The chain employs TRBV2 and TRBJ1-4, with TRBD1 identical over 9 bases. The CDR3 is made up of 15 amino acids. Germline V gives CDR1 SNHLY, CDR2 FYNNEI. After removal of 7 bases from V and 7 bases from J, the junction contained 10 bases not matched to a gene. CDR3 DNA sequence: TGTGCCAGCACTCAATACAGGGGGCCGTCTGAAAAACTGTTTTTT. It is translated as CASTQYRGPSEKLFF.

J is TRBJ1-1 and V is TRBV7-2; 7 nucleotides agree with TRBD1. J was trimmed by 7 bases and V by 5 bases; bases with no gene match: 10. Germline V CDR1 and CDR2: SGHTA, FQGNSA. The CDR3 loop spans 14 amino acids. This chain's CDR3 is CASSAQGTVGEAFF. The DNA of the CDR3 is TGTGCCAGCAGCGCCCAAGGGACAGTAGGTGAAGCTTTCTTT.

The V and J genes are TRBV4-1 and TRBJ2-3; possible D gene TRBD1, 6 bases. This CDR3 spans 16 amino acids. Germline V gene sequence: CDR1 MGHRA, CDR2 YSYEKL. V was cut by 3 bases and J by 0 bases, with 13 bases left in between. CDR3 nucleotide sequence: TGCGCCAGCAGCCAGGCTCCGGGACATAGCACAGATACGCAGTATTTT. This codes for CASSQAPGHSTDTQYF.